The T cell receptor (beta chain) under discussion was sequenced for a study of PD-1 blockade in classical Hodgkin lymphoma. Study details: Patients were infused with nivolumab 3 mg/kg every 2 weeks. Whole-study findings and limits: Whereas CD4+ TCR diversity had risen significantly by C4D1, CD8+ TCR diversity had not. No one has yet defined what causes the repertoire differences, which may be disease activity or prior therapy.

To note about this clone: Its antigen is not identified.

Germline V gene data show CDR1 as SGHDT and CDR2 as YYEEEE. Trimming at V came to 4 bases and at J to 2 bases, leaving 5 bases not matched to a gene. This CDR3 region has 16 residues. Libraries were prepared by immunoSEQ multiplex PCR; TCRdb keeps only in-frame clonotypes and omits some of them. Of around 30,000 clones listed, about four fifths are singletons. Time point given: cycle 4 day 1 (C4D1), after 6 weeks of nivolumab. Each patient relapsed following autologous stem cell transplantation, and prior brentuximab vedotin exposure differed. Best overall response was complete response, partial response or progressive disease in these relapsed/refractory classical Hodgkin lymphoma patients.

This receptor was identified in a human donor with classical Hodgkin lymphoma. Material: peripheral blood mononuclear cells (PBMCs), obtained before the fourth cycle of nivolumab. The chain has TRBV5-6 and TRBJ2-3, with TRBD2 matching 12 bases. CDR3 DNA: TGTGCCAGCAGCGAGACTAGCGGGAGTTACACAGATACGCAGTATTTT. This sequence encodes CASSETSGSYTDTQYF.